These T cell receptor beta chains were read from a single sample in a study of T-cell reconstitution after alpha-beta-depleted transplantation in children. MiXCR, run by TCRdb on the PCR reads, gives a single entry per CDR3 protein. There are 200,000 to 250,000 distinct CDR3 sequences in the sample; roughly a tenth occur only once, and 28% lies in the top ten. The sequencing used PBMCs, collected before TCRalphabeta/CD19-depleted stem cell transplant. The receptors derive from a child younger than two with acute myeloid leukemia, due to receive a stem cell transplant. Each CDR3 is given with its conserved first and last residue. The D gene is left open where the match is weak. Expanded clones get a size class; other rows say once, few or many, or leave the size out.

d_call: -
v_call: TRBV18
clone_size: many
j_call: TRBJ2-3
cdr3_aa: CASSTARDTQYF
cdr3_nt: TGTGCCAGCTCGACGGCGCGGGATACGCAGTATTTT

d_call: -
v_call: TRBV27
clone_size: many
j_call: TRBJ1-1
cdr3_aa: CASFAYREAFF
cdr3_nt: TGTGCCAGCTTCGCGTATCGTGAAGCTTTCTTT

d_call: -
v_call: TRBV29-1
clone_size: many
j_call: TRBJ1-1
cdr3_aa: CSVADSMNTEAFF
cdr3_nt: TGCAGCGTTGCTGACAGCATGAACACTGAAGCTTTCTTT

d_call: -
v_call: TRBV12-3/TRBV12-4
clone_size: many
j_call: TRBJ2-3
cdr3_aa: CASSSALTDTQYF
cdr3_nt: TGTGCCAGCAGTTCGGCCCTCACAGATACGCAGTATTTT

d_call: -
v_call: TRBV11-2
clone_size: many
j_call: TRBJ1-2
cdr3_aa: CASSPRGLGYGYTF
cdr3_nt: TGTGCCAGCAGCCCCCGGGGGTTAGGGTATGGCTACACCTTC

d_call: -
v_call: TRBV2
clone_size: many
j_call: TRBJ2-7
cdr3_aa: CASSEQGSLYEQYF
cdr3_nt: TGTGCCAGCAGTGAACAGGGGAGCCTATACGAGCAGTACTTC

d_call: TRBD2
v_call: TRBV25-1
clone_size: -
j_call: TRBJ2-7
cdr3_aa: CASSGGLYEQYF
cdr3_nt: TGTGCCAGCTCGGGAGGGCTCTACGAGCAGTACTTC

d_call: TRBD1
v_call: TRBV7-9
clone_size: -
j_call: TRBJ1-1
cdr3_aa: CASSLGGQRQAFF
cdr3_nt: TGTGCCAGCAGCTTGGGGGGACAGAGACAAGCTTTCTTT

d_call: TRBD2
v_call: TRBV6-5
clone_size: many
j_call: TRBJ2-3
cdr3_aa: CASHRTSGGTDTQYF
cdr3_nt: TGTGCCAGCCACCGGACTAGCGGGGGTACAGATACGCAGTATTTT

d_call: TRBD2
v_call: TRBV25-1
clone_size: many
j_call: TRBJ2-7
cdr3_aa: CASSKAGSSYEQYF
cdr3_nt: TGTGCCAGCAGTAAAGCGGGGAGCTCCTACGAGCAGTACTTC

d_call: TRBD1
v_call: TRBV7-2
clone_size: few
j_call: TRBJ1-2
cdr3_aa: CASSLGSGTGIYGYTF
cdr3_nt: TGTGCCAGCAGCTTGGGATCCGGGACAGGCATCTATGGCTACACCTTC

d_call: -
v_call: TRBV29-1
clone_size: -
j_call: TRBJ2-3
cdr3_aa: CSVVDGREGTDTQYF
cdr3_nt: TGCAGCGTTGTGGATGGCAGGGAAGGCACAGATACGCAGTATTTT

d_call: -
v_call: TRBV5-1
clone_size: many
j_call: TRBJ2-5
cdr3_aa: CASSLPGQGKETQYF
cdr3_nt: TGCGCCAGCAGCTTGCCGGGTCAGGGGAAAGAGACCCAGTACTTC

d_call: -
v_call: TRBV4-2
clone_size: many
j_call: TRBJ1-5
cdr3_aa: CASSQEDSNQPQHF
cdr3_nt: TGTGCCAGCAGCCAAGAGGATAGCAATCAGCCCCAGCATTTT

d_call: -
v_call: TRBV6-5
clone_size: -
j_call: TRBJ2-2
cdr3_aa: CASSYMGMRNGELFF
cdr3_nt: TGTGCCAGCAGTTATATGGGGATGCGGAACGGGGAGCTGTTTTTT

d_call: -
v_call: TRBV6-1
clone_size: many
j_call: TRBJ1-5
cdr3_aa: CASSEAEGVWRQPQHF
cdr3_nt: TGTGCCAGCAGTGAAGCTGAGGGGGTCTGGCGGCAGCCCCAGCATTTT

d_call: -
v_call: TRBV20-1
clone_size: -
j_call: TRBJ1-1
cdr3_aa: CSAREGGADTEAFF
cdr3_nt: TGCAGTGCTAGAGAGGGAGGGGCCGACACTGAAGCTTTCTTT

d_call: TRBD2
v_call: TRBV12-3/TRBV12-4
clone_size: many
j_call: TRBJ2-3
cdr3_aa: CASSPGLAGGPADTQYF
cdr3_nt: TGTGCCAGCAGTCCTGGACTAGCGGGAGGTCCCGCAGATACGCAGTATTTT

d_call: -
v_call: TRBV11-2
clone_size: -
j_call: TRBJ1-2
cdr3_aa: CASSFDIGSGDPF
cdr3_nt: TGTGCCAGCAGCTTTGATATAGGGTCCGGCGACCCCTTC

d_call: TRBD1
v_call: TRBV7-7
clone_size: many
j_call: TRBJ2-7
cdr3_aa: CASFRGGQGANEQYF
cdr3_nt: TGTGCTAGCTTCAGAGGAGGACAGGGGGCTAACGAGCAGTACTTC

d_call: TRBD2
v_call: TRBV5-1
clone_size: many
j_call: TRBJ2-1
cdr3_aa: CASSLALTSGMYEQFF
cdr3_nt: TGCGCCAGCAGCTTGGCCCTGACTAGCGGGATGTATGAGCAGTTCTTC

d_call: -
v_call: TRBV5-5
clone_size: many
j_call: TRBJ1-1
cdr3_aa: CASSLAKGRSTEAFF
cdr3_nt: TGTGCCAGCAGCTTGGCCAAGGGTAGGTCGACTGAAGCTTTCTTT

d_call: -
v_call: TRBV7-3
clone_size: many
j_call: TRBJ2-2
cdr3_aa: CASSVGNTGELFF
cdr3_nt: TGTGCCAGCAGTGTGGGGAACACCGGGGAGCTGTTTTTT

d_call: -
v_call: TRBV7-6
clone_size: many
j_call: TRBJ1-2
cdr3_aa: CASSLRLGAGIPVTF
cdr3_nt: TGTGCCAGCAGCTTACGTCTGGGGGCCGGCATACCGGTCACCTTC

d_call: TRBD1
v_call: TRBV29-1
clone_size: many
j_call: TRBJ1-2
cdr3_aa: CSVTGGPNYGYTF
cdr3_nt: TGCAGCGTGACAGGGGGGCCTAACTATGGCTACACCTTC

d_call: -
v_call: TRBV4-2
clone_size: many
j_call: TRBJ1-1
cdr3_aa: CASSYSGGWTEAFF
cdr3_nt: TGTGCCAGCAGCTACTCGGGAGGTTGGACTGAAGCTTTCTTT